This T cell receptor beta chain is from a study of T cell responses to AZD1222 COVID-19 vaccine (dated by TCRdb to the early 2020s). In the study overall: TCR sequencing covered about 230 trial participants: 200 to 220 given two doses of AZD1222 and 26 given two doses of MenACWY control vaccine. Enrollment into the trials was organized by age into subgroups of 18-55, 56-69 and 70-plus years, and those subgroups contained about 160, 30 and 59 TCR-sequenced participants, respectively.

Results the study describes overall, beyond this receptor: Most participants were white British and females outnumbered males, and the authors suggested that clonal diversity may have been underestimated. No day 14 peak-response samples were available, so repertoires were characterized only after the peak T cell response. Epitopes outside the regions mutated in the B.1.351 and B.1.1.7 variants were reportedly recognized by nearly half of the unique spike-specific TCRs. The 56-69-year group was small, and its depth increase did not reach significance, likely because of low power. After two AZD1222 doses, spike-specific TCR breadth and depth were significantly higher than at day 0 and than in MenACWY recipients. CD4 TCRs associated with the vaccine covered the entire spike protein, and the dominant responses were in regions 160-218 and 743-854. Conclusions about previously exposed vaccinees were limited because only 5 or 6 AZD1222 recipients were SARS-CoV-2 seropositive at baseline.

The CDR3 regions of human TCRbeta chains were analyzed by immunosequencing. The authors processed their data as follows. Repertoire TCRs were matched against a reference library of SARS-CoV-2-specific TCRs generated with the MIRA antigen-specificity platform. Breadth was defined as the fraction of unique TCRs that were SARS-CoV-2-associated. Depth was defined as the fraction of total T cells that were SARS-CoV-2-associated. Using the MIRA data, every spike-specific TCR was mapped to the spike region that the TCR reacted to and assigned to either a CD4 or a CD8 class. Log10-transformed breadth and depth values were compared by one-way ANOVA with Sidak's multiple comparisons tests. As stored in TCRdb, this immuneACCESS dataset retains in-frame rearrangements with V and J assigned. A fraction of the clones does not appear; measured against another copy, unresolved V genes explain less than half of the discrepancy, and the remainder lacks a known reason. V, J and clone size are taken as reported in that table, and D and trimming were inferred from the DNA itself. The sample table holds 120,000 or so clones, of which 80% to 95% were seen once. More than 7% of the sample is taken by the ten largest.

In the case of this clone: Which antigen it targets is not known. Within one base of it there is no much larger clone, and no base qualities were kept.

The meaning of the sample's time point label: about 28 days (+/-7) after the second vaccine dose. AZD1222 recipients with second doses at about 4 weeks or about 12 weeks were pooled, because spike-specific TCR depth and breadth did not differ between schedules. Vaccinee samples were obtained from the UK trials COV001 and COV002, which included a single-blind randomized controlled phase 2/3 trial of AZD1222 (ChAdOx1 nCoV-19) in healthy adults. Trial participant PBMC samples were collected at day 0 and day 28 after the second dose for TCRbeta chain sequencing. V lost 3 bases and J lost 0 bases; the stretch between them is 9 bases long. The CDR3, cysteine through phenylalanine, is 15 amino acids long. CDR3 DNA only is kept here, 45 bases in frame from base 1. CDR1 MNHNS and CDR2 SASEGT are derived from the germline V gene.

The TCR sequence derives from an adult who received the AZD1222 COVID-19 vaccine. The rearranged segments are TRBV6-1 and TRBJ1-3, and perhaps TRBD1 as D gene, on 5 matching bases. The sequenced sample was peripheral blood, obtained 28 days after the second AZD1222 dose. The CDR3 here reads CASSDGRASGNTIYF. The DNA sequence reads TGTGCCAGCAGTGATGGCAGGGCCTCTGGAAACACCATATATTTT.